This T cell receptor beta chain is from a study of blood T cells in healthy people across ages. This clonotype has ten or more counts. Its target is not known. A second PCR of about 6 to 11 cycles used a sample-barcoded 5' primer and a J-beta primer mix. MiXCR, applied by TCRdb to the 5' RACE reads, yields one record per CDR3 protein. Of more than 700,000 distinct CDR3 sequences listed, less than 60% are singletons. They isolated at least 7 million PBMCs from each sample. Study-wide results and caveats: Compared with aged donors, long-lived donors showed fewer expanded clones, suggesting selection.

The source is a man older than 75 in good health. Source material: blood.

CDR3 in DNA: TGCAGTGCCACCCAGACTAGCGCCACAGATACGCAGTATTTT. Its protein is CSATQTSATDTQYF. The chain couples TRBV20-1 to TRBJ2-3; the match to TRBD2 covers 8 bases. CDR1 is DFQATT, CDR2 SNEGSKA, per germline (reference sequence). The ends lost 6 bases at V and 2 bases at J; junction bases unmatched: 7. CDR3 size: 14 residues.